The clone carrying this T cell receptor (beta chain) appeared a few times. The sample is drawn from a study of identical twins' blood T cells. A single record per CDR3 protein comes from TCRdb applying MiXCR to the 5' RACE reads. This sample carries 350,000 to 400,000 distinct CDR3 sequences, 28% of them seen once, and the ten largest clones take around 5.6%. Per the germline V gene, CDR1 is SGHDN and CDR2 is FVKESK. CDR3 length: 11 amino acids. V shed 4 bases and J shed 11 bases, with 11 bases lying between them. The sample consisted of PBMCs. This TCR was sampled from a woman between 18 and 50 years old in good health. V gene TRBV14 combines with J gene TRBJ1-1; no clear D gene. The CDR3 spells CASSPGMGAFF. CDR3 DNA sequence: TGTGCCAGCAGCCCCGGAATGGGGGCTTTCTTT.